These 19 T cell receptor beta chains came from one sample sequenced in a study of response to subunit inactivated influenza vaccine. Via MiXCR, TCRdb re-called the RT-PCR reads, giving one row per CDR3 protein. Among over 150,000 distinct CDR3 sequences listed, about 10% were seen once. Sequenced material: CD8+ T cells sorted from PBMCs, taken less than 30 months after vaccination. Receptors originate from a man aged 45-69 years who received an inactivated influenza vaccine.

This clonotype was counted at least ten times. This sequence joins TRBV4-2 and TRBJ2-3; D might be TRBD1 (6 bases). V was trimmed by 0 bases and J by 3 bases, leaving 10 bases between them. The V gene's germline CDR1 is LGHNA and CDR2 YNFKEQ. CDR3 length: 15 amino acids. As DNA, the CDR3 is TGTGCCAGCAGCCAAGACGGGGACACTACAGATACGCAGTATTTT. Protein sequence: CASSQDGDTTDTQYF.

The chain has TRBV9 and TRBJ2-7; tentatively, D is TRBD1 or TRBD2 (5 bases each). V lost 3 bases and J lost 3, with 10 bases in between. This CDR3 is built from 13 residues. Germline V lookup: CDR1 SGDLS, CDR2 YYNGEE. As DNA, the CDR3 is TGTGCCAGCAGCGAGGGGACCTACTACGAGCAGTACTTC. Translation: CASSEGTYYEQYF.

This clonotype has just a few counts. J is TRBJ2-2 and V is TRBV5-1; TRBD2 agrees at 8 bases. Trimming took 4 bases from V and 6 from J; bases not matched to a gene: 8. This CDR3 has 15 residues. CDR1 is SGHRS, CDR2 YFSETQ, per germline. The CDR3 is CASSARGERPGELFF. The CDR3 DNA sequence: TGCGCCAGCAGCGCGCGGGGGGAAAGGCCCGGGGAGCTGTTTTTT.

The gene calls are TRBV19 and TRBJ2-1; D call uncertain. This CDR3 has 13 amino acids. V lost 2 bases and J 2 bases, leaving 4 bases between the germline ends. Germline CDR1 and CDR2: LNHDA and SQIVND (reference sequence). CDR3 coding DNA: TGTGCCAGTAGTATAACGGCCTACAATGAGCAGTTCTTC. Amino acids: CASSITAYNEQFF.

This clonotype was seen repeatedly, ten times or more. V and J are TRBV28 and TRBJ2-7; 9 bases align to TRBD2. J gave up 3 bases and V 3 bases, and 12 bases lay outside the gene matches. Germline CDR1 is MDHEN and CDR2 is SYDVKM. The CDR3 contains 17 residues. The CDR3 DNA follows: TGTGCCAGCAGTTTTCTTGTTCCTAGCGGGGTCTTCTACGAGCAGTACTTC. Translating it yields CASSFLVPSGVFYEQYF.

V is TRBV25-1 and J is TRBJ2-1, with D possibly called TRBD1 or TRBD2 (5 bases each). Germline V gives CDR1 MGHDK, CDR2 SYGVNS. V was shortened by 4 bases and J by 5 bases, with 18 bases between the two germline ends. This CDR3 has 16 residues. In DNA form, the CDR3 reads TGTGCCAGCAGTGCCCTTGGGGGTCTCGACCACAATGAGCAGTTCTTC. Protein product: CASSALGGLDHNEQFF.

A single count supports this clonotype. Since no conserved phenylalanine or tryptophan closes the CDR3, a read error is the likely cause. The CDR3 DNA reads as TGTGCCAGCAGTTACCAAGCGGGAGTTTACAATGAGCAGTTCTTA. Protein: CASSYQAGVYNEQFL. The V gene is TRBV6-5, the J gene TRBJ2-1, with 8 bases identical to TRBD2. CDR1 and CDR2 (germline): MNHEY, SVGAGI. V was clipped by 2 bases and J by 4 bases; unmatched bases: 4. The CDR3 covers 15 residues.

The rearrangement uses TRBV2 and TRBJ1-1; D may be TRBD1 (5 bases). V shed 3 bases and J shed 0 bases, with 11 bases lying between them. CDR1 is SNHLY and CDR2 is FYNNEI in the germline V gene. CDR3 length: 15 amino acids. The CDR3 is CASSDQGGLNTEAFF. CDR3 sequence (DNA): TGTGCCAGCAGTGACCAGGGAGGGTTGAACACTGAAGCTTTCTTT.

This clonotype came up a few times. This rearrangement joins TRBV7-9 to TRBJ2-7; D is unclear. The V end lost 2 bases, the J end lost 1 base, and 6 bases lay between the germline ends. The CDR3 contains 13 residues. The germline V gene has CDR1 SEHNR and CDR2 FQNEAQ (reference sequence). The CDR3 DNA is TGTGCCAGCAGCTTATGGCAATCCTACGAGCAGTACTTC. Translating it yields CASSLWQSYEQYF.

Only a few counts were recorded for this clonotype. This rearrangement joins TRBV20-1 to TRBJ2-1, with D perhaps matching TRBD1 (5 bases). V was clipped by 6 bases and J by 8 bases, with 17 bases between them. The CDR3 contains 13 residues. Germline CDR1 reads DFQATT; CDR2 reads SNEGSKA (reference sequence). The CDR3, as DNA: TGCAGTGCGCGCGCAGGGAAATATTATGAGCAGTTCTTC. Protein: CSARAGKYYEQFF.

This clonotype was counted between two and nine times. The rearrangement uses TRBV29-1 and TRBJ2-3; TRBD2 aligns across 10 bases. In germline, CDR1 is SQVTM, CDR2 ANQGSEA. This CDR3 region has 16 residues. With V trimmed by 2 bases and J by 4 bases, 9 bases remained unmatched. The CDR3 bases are TGCAGCGTTGAAAGGGTAGCGGGGGGTGTCGCAGATACGCAGTATTTT. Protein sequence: CSVERVAGGVADTQYF.

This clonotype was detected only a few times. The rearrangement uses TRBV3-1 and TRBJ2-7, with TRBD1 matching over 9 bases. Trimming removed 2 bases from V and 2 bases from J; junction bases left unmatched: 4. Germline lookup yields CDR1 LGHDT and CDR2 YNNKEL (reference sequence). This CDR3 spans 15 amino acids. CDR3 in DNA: TGTGCCAGCAGCCAACCGGGACAGGGACCCTACGAGCAGTACTTC. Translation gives CASSQPGQGPYEQYF.

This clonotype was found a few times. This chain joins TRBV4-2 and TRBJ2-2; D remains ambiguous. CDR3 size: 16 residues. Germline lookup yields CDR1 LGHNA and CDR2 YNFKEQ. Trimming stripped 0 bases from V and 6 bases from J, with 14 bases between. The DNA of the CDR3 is TGTGCCAGCAGCCAAGAGCCAGCGTTAGTCCCCGGGGAGCTGTTTTTT. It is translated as CASSQEPALVPGELFF.

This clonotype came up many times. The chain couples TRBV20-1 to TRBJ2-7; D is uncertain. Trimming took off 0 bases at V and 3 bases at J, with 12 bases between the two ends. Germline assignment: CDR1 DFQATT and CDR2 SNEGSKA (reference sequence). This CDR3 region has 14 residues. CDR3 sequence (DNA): TGCAGTGCTAGAGAAGGTACTACGGGCTACGAGCAGTACTTC. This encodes CSAREGTTGYEQYF.

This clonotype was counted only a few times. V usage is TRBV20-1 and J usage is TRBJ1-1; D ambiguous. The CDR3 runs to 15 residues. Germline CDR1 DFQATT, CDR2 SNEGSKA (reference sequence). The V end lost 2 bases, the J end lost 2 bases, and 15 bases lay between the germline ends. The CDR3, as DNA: TGCAGTGCTAGAATCCCGGAGCTCTTTAACACTGAAGCTTTCTTT. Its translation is CSARIPELFNTEAFF.

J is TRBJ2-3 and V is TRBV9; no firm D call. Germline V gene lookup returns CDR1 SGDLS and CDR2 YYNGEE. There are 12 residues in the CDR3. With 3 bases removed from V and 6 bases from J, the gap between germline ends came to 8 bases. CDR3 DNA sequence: TGTGCCAGCAGCGGCCTCGCCGATACGCAGTATTTT. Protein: CASSGLADTQYF.

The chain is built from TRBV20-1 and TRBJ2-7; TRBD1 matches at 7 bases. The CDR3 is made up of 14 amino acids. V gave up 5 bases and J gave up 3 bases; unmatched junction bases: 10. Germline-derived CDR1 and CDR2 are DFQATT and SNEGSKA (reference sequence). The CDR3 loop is CSAHMTGQIYEQYF. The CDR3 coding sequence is TGCAGTGCTCATATGACAGGGCAAATCTACGAGCAGTACTTC.

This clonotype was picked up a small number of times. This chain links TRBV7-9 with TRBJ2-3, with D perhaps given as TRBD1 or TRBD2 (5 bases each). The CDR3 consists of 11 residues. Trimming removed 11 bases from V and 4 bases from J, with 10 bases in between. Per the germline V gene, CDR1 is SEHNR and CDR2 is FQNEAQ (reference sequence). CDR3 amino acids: CAALGADTQYF. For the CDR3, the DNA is TGTGCCGCTCTGGGGGCAGATACGCAGTATTTT.

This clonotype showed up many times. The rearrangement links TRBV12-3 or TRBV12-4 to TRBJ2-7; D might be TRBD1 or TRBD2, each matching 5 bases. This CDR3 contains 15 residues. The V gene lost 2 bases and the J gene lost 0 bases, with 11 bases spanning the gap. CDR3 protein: CASSLRDGSSYEQYF. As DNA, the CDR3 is TGTGCCAGCAGTTTAAGGGACGGTAGCTCCTACGAGCAGTACTTC.